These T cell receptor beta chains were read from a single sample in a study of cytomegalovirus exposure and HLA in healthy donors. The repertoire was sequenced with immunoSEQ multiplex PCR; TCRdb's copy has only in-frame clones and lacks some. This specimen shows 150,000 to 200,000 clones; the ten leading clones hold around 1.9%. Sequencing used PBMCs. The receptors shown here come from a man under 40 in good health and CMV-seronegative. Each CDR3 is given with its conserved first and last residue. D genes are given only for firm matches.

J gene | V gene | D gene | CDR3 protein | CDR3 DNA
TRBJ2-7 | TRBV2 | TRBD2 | CASREDYMISGRLIYEQYF | TGTGCCAGCAGAGAGGATTATATGATTAGCGGGAGATTAATCTACGAGCAGTACTTC
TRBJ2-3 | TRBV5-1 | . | CASSLALLSTTDTQYF | TGCGCCAGCAGCTTGGCCCTTTTGAGTACCACAGATACGCAGTATTTT
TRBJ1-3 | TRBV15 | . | CATSIRGTAGNTIYF | TGTGCCACCAGCATTAGGGGGACGGCTGGAAACACCATATATTTT
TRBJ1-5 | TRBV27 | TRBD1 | CASSSGTGSHQPQHF | TGTGCCAGCAGTTCCGGGACAGGGTCCCATCAGCCCCAGCATTTT
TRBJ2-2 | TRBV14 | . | CASSQDSVTDYTGELFF | TGTGCCAGCAGCCAAGATTCGGTGACAGACTACACCGGGGAGCTGTTTTTT
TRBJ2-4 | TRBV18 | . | CASSPPQGGEGIQYF | TGTGCCAGCTCACCACCTCAGGGAGGCGAGGGGATTCAGTACTTC
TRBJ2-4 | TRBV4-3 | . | CASSHQNTDRNIQYF | TGCGCCAGCAGCCATCAAAACACGGACAGAAACATTCAGTACTTC
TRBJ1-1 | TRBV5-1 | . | CASSISSAMNTEAFF | TGCGCCAGCAGCATCTCAAGCGCGATGAACACTGAAGCTTTCTTT
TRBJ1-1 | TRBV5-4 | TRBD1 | CASSPGTANTEAFF | TGTGCCAGCAGTCCCGGGACAGCCAACACTGAAGCTTTCTTT
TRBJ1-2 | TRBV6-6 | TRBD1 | CASSWTGRYGYTF | TGTGCCAGCAGTTGGACAGGGCGCTATGGCTACACCTTC
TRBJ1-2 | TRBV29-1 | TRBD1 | CSVAGTGGYGYTF | TGCAGCGTTGCCGGGACAGGGGGTTATGGCTACACCTTC
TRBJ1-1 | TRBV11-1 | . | CASSIRQTEAFF | TGTGCCAGCAGCATCCGACAGACTGAAGCTTTCTTT